Listed below are T cell receptor beta chains from one sample, sequenced in a study of identical twins. TCRdb recomputed calls from the 5' RACE reads with MiXCR, one row per CDR3 protein. Of about 460,000 distinct CDR3 sequences detected, around 14% appear once; the ten largest clones hold roughly 0.56%. These data were also reused for a study on yellow fever vaccine responses in identical twins.

Source material: CD4+ T cells sorted from blood. Receptors originate from a woman younger than 35 in good health. Each CDR3 is given with its conserved first and last residue. D genes are given only for firm matches. Clone sizes are given selectively: once, few, many, or a class where the clone is expanded.

j_call d_call clone_size cdr3_length v_call cdr3_aa cdr3_nt
TRBJ1-2 - - 14 TRBV6-1 CASRGRKSDYGYTF TGTGCCAGCAGGGGGAGGAAATCGGACTATGGCTACACCTTC
TRBJ2-3 - many 16 TRBV5-1 CASSLATTLSTDTQYF TGCGCCAGCAGCTTGGCCACAACTCTTAGCACAGATACGCAGTATTTT
TRBJ2-5 TRBD2 - 15 TRBV6-2/TRBV6-3 CASWPTSGRRETQYF TGTGCCAGCTGGCCGACTAGCGGGAGGCGGGAGACCCAGTACTTC
TRBJ2-5 - - 15 TRBV20-1 CSARVRATGIETQYF TGCAGTGCTAGAGTTCGCGCTACAGGGATAGAGACCCAGTACTTC
TRBJ2-7 - few 12 TRBV6-2/TRBV6-3 CASGTGSPREYF TGTGCCAGCGGAACAGGTTCTCCTCGGGAGTACTTC
TRBJ2-7 TRBD1 - 16 TRBV5-1 CASSNLPGQLTREQYF TGCGCCAGCAGCAACCTACCGGGACAGCTAACAAGGGAGCAGTACTTC
TRBJ2-7 TRBD1 few 15 TRBV20-1 CSARDRGQGSYEQYF TGCAGTGCTAGAGATCGCGGACAGGGGTCCTACGAGCAGTACTTC
TRBJ2-7 TRBD1 many 16 TRBV5-1 CASSPEGQGGTYEQYF TGCGCCAGCAGCCCTGAAGGACAGGGGGGAACCTACGAGCAGTACTTC
TRBJ2-2 - - 20 TRBV4-3 CASSQDTGAGFGGNTGELFF TGCGCCAGCAGCCAAGATACGGGCGCAGGGTTCGGTGGAAACACCGGGGAGCTGTTTTTT
TRBJ2-1 - - 14 TRBV7-2 CASSLDIVGYEQFF TGTGCCAGCAGCTTAGATATAGTCGGGTATGAGCAGTTCTTC
TRBJ2-7 TRBD1 few 14 TRBV7-8 CASSSGDRAYEQYF TGTGCCAGCAGCTCCGGGGACAGGGCATACGAGCAGTACTTC
TRBJ2-5 - many 13 TRBV20-1 CSATRDQLGVQYF TGCAGTGCTACCCGGGACCAACTTGGGGTCCAGTACTTC
TRBJ1-1 TRBD1 - 13 TRBV12-3/TRBV12-4 CASSWTGNTEAFF TGTGCCAGCAGCTGGACAGGAAACACTGAAGCTTTCTTT
TRBJ2-3 - - 15 TRBV12-3/TRBV12-4 CASSLRQGRIDTQYF TGTGCCAGCAGTTTAAGGCAGGGTAGGATAGATACGCAGTATTTT
TRBJ2-5 TRBD1 - 13 TRBV20-1 CSAGTGYQETQYF TGCAGTGCGGGGACAGGGTACCAAGAGACCCAGTACTTC
TRBJ2-5 - - 15 TRBV11-2 CASSLDRGSGETQYF TGTGCCAGCAGCTTAGATCGAGGGAGCGGGGAGACCCAGTACTTC
TRBJ2-7 TRBD1 few 14 TRBV7-6 CASSSWTGTYEQYF TGTGCCAGCAGCTCCTGGACAGGGACCTACGAGCAGTACTTC
TRBJ2-7 TRBD2 - 14 TRBV20-1 CSSNSGRAQYEQYF TGCAGTAGCAATAGCGGGAGGGCTCAGTACGAGCAGTACTTC
TRBJ2-7 - - 13 TRBV29-1 CSVVRGPAYEQYF TGCAGCGTTGTGCGGGGTCCAGCGTACGAGCAGTACTTC
TRBJ2-7 - - 16 TRBV10-3 CAIGGGVGEKVYEQYF TGTGCCATCGGAGGGGGTGTAGGGGAGAAGGTCTACGAGCAGTACTTC